The 26 T cell receptor beta chains reported below all come from one sample, sequenced in a study of T cells in Graves' hyperthyroidism and ophthalmopathy. RNA transcripts were the template for amplifying TCR beta CDR3 regions. HTBI primers were employed in a first-round RT-PCR of the TCR CDR3. TCRdb reprocessed the multiplex PCR reads with MiXCR, giving one entry per CDR3 protein. The table lists around 700,000 distinct CDR3 sequences, around 19% of them singletons, with 16% in the top ten. The sample consisted of blood. The receptors derive from a woman in her forties or fifties with Graves' hyperthyroidism that later progressed to Graves' ophthalmopathy.

This clonotype was recorded a few times. This chain uses TRBV25-1 with TRBJ1-1, with D tentatively TRBD1 (5 bases). Trimming removed 1 base at V and 6 bases at J, with 15 bases between. Per the germline V gene, CDR1 is MGHDK and CDR2 is SYGVNS. This CDR3 has 15 amino acids. In DNA, the CDR3 is TGTGCCAGCAGTGAATTATCGGGAAGGGGCGCTGAAGCTTTCTTT. Its translation is CASSELSGRGAEAFF.

This clonotype has a handful of counts. The rearrangement uses TRBV6-2 or TRBV6-3 and TRBJ2-5; no clear D. The germline V gene has CDR1 MNHEY and CDR2 SVGEGT. V was shortened by 6 bases and J by 7 bases, with 15 bases between the two germline ends. The CDR3 loop spans 13 amino acids. The DNA of the CDR3 is TGTGCCAGCAGCTTCGGCCTAAAGGTGACCCAGTACTTC. It codes for CASSFGLKVTQYF.

This chain connects TRBV7-2 to TRBJ1-2; no clear D gene. The germline gives CDR1 SGHTA, CDR2 FQGNSA. CDR3 length: 11 residues. V lost 5 bases, J lost 6 bases, and 7 bases lay in between. The CDR3, as DNA: TGTGCCAGCAGCCCCGCACATGGCTACACCTTC. This encodes CASSPAHGYTF.

The table lists this clonotype with a few counts. This sequence joins TRBV10-1 and TRBJ1-4, with D unresolved. This CDR3 spans 14 amino acids. The V end was cut by 3 bases, the J end by 8 bases, with 13 bases between. Germline V lookup: CDR1 WNHNN, CDR2 SYGVQD (reference sequence). In DNA, the CDR3 is TGCGCCAGCAGTGAACACCCGGCGGGAGAAAAACTGTTTTTT. Residues: CASSEHPAGEKLFF.

The V gene is TRBV7-3, the J gene TRBJ2-1; 9 positions match TRBD2. The CDR3 runs to 18 residues. Germline V gene lookup returns CDR1 SGHTA and CDR2 FQGTGA. Losses at the gene ends were 5 bases for V and 4 bases for J; bases not matched to a gene: 15. CDR3 sequence (DNA): TGTGCCAGCAGCCCCGGACTAAGCGGGGGGCCCTCGTACAATGAGCAGTTCTTC. It translates to CASSPGLSGGPSYNEQFF.

The sample holds many counts of this clonotype. V is TRBV5-1 and J is TRBJ1-1, with no clear D. The ends were cut back, 0 bases at V and 0 bases at J, with 12 bases in the middle. Germline CDR1 reads SGHRS; CDR2 reads YFSETQ. CDR3 length: 16 residues. CDR3 sequence: CASSLVGVRMNTEAFF. The CDR3 nucleotides are TGCGCCAGCAGCTTGGTCGGGGTCAGAATGAACACTGAAGCTTTCTTT.

This clonotype came up many times. The gene calls are TRBV7-3 and TRBJ1-1, with D tentatively TRBD1 (6 bases). The CDR3 loop spans 15 amino acids. Germline V CDR1 and CDR2: SGHTA, FQGTGA. Trimming cost V 5 bases and J 4 bases, with 17 bases left between them. The CDR3 bases are TGTGCCAGCAGCCTACTAGGGGGGCGGGCCACTGAAGCTTTCTTT. Amino acid sequence: CASSLLGGRATEAFF.

The gene calls are TRBV11-3 and TRBJ2-1, with 7 bases that match TRBD2. There are 15 residues in the CDR3. The ends lost 0 bases at V and 7 bases at J; junction bases unmatched: 6. The germline V gene encodes CDR1 SGHNT and CDR2 YENEEA. The DNA for the CDR3 is TGTGCCAGCAGCTTAGATGGGAGGGGTAGGAATGAGCAGTTCTTC. This codes for CASSLDGRGRNEQFF.

In its sample, this clonotype was seen many times. The chain has TRBV20-1 and TRBJ2-7, with TRBD1 identical over 8 bases. The germline V gene has CDR1 DFQATT and CDR2 SNEGSKA (reference sequence). CDR3 length equals 13 residues. The J segment lost 8 bases and the V segment lost 5 bases, leaving 11 bases of the junction unmatched. In nucleotides, the CDR3 is TGCAGTGCTGGACAGGGCGGGCCGACACAGCAGTACTTC. Translating gives CSAGQGGPTQQYF.

As regards this clonotype: This sequence may be a read error, since a much larger clone differs from it by one base. This chain connects TRBV9 to TRBJ1-5; D is undetermined. Germline loops: CDR1 SGDLS, CDR2 YYNGEE. CDR3 length: 13 amino acids. Trimming stripped 0 bases from V and 3 bases from J, with 4 bases between. The CDR3 spells CASSVEDNQPQHF. CDR3 sequence (DNA): TGTGCCAGCAGCGTAGAAGACAATCAGCCCCAGCATTTT.

This clonotype was counted at least ten times. The chain combines TRBV5-6 with TRBJ2-7; D is undetermined. V dropped 3 bases and J dropped 1 base, with 11 bases sitting between them. Germline V gives CDR1 SGHDT, CDR2 YYEEEE. The CDR3 is made up of 14 amino acids. The DNA of the CDR3 is TGTGCCAGCAGCTACGACCGCGTGTCCTACGAGCAGTACTTC. This gives the protein CASSYDRVSYEQYF.

This clonotype was picked up a small number of times. The chain joins TRBV19 to TRBJ2-3; D not resolved. The CDR3 runs 14 residues. CDR1 and CDR2 from the germline V gene are LNHDA and SQIVND (reference sequence). V was cut by 5 bases and J by 3 bases, with 12 bases left in between. In DNA, the CDR3 is TGTGCCAGTAGTTCCCGGACCACGACAGATACGCAGTATTTT. Translation gives CASSSRTTTDTQYF.

A few counts support this clonotype. This chain joins TRBV6-2 or TRBV6-3 and TRBJ2-2, with 7 bases matching TRBD2. The CDR3 has 15 amino acids. V shed 8 bases, J shed 3 bases, and the junction held 9 bases outside the gene matches. CDR1 and CDR2 from the germline V gene are MNHEY and SVGEGT. The CDR3 reads CASVGSGLDTGELFF. The CDR3 nucleotides are TGTGCCAGCGTCGGTAGCGGGTTGGACACCGGGGAGCTGTTTTTT.

This clonotype has ten or more counts. The chain recombines TRBV6-5 with TRBJ1-1; D is undetermined. The CDR3 is made up of 11 amino acids. CDR1 and CDR2 from the germline V gene are MNHEY and SVGAGI. V was trimmed by 0 bases and J by 7 bases, leaving 3 bases between them. The CDR3 here is CASSYSSEAFF. In DNA, the CDR3 is TGTGCCAGCAGTTACTCCAGTGAAGCTTTCTTT.

In this sample, this clonotype turned up a few times. The chain joins TRBV20-1 to TRBJ1-5, with D perhaps TRBD1 (5 bases). Germline CDR1 and CDR2: DFQATT and SNEGSKA (reference sequence). The CDR3 contains 14 residues. The DNA for the CDR3 is TGCAGCTTCGCAAAGGGGTCTCCTTGGGAGCCCCAGCATTTT. It specifies CSFAKGSPWEPQHF.

CDR3 bases: TGTGCCAGCACCCCCGGGCGGGAGGGAAAAGCTTTCTTT. This sequence encodes CASTPGREGKAFF. The chain carries TRBV9 and TRBJ1-1, with D unclear. With 6 bases removed from V and 9 bases from J, the gap between germline ends came to 18 bases. Germline CDR1 and CDR2: SGDLS and YYNGEE. The CDR3 has 13 amino acids.

The rearrangement uses TRBV4-1 and TRBJ2-3; the match to TRBD1 covers 9 bases. Trimming cost V 0 bases and J 6 bases; bases outside gene matches: 4. From germline, CDR1 is MGHRA and CDR2 YSYEKL. CDR3 length equals 15 residues. The CDR3 region is CASSQERTGADTQYF. For the CDR3, the DNA is TGCGCCAGCAGCCAAGAAAGGACAGGGGCGGATACGCAGTATTTT.

CDR3 nucleotide sequence: TGTGCCAGCAGTGACCACTATGGCTACACCTTC. It yields the protein CASSDHYGYTF. The chain couples TRBV9 to TRBJ1-2; unclear D gene. The CDR3 length is 11 residues. Germline V lookup: CDR1 SGDLS, CDR2 YYNGEE. Trimming removed 5 bases from V and 3 bases from J, with 5 bases in between.

This clonotype has only a few counts. The chain carries TRBV4-1 and TRBJ2-1; 11 bases fit TRBD2. Per germline, CDR1 MGHRA and CDR2 YSYEKL. The CDR3 consists of 16 residues. Unmatched junction bases numbered 12, after V lost 4 bases and J lost 10 bases. CDR3 residues: CASSRSVLAGDSEQFF. The CDR3 DNA is TGCGCCAGCAGCCGTTCTGTACTAGCGGGGGATAGCGAGCAGTTCTTC.

This clonotype came up many times. The chain joins TRBV3-1 to TRBJ2-1; TRBD2 matches 7 bases. Per the germline V gene, CDR1 is LGHDT and CDR2 is YNNKEL (reference sequence). With 0 bases clipped from V and 5 bases from J, the junction kept 13 bases outside the gene matches. The CDR3 has 18 residues. This CDR3 is CASSQEFSGGIHHNEQFF. DNA of the CDR3: TGTGCCAGCAGCCAAGAATTCTCCGGGGGGATACACCACAATGAGCAGTTCTTC.

J is TRBJ2-7 and V is TRBV6-1; D gene unclear. The germline gives CDR1 MNHNS, CDR2 SASEGT. V was clipped by 5 bases and J by 2 bases, with 10 bases between them. This CDR3 contains 13 residues. The CDR3 bases are TGTGCCAGCAGTAACCGTGGAACCTACGAGCAGTACTTC. Its translation is CASSNRGTYEQYF.

This clonotype has ten or more counts. This chain links TRBV30 with TRBJ1-2; 10 nucleotides match TRBD1. V shed 4 bases, J shed 8 bases, and the junction held 7 bases outside the gene matches. This CDR3 is built from 13 residues. Germline CDR1 is GTSNPN and CDR2 is SVGIG (reference sequence). CDR3: CAWNPDRGLGYTF. In DNA form, the CDR3 reads TGTGCCTGGAATCCCGACAGGGGGCTCGGCTACACCTTC.

Here the CDR3 DNA reads TGTGCCAGCAGCTTAACGGGGGAGCGGGGGTACACCGGGGAGCTGTTTTTT. Protein product: CASSLTGERGYTGELFF. V and J are TRBV7-3 and TRBJ2-2; 8 bases are a match to TRBD2. CDR3 length: 17 residues. CDR1 SGHTA and CDR2 FQGTGA come from the germline V gene. J lost 3 bases, V lost 0 bases, and 6 bases had no gene match.

This clonotype has a count of ten or more. CDR3 DNA: TGTGCCAGCAGTTTATCGGGGGGCCACACTGAAGCTTTCTTT. Translating it yields CASSLSGGHTEAFF. This rearrangement joins TRBV12-3 or TRBV12-4 to TRBJ1-1; D may be TRBD1 (6 bases). CDR3 length: 14 residues. Trimming took off 2 bases at V and 3 bases at J, with 10 bases between the two ends.

This clonotype was seen repeatedly, ten times or more. This chain joins TRBV20-1 and TRBJ1-4, with a possible D match to TRBD1 (5 bases). The germline V and J ends were trimmed by 4 bases and 5 bases, with 14 bases remaining between them. CDR3 length equals 14 residues. Germline lookup yields CDR1 DFQATT and CDR2 SNEGSKA (reference sequence). CDR3 bases: TGCAGTGCTACCCGCCAGGGTAGGAATGAAAAACTGTTTTTT. Encoded protein: CSATRQGRNEKLFF.

V and J are TRBV7-9 and TRBJ1-1, with TRBD1 matching 10 bases. Germline CDR1 SEHNR, CDR2 FQNEAQ (reference sequence). The V gene end was trimmed by 5 bases and the J gene end by 4 bases; junction bases not matched to a gene: 7. The length of the CDR3 is 15 residues. The CDR3 reads CASSQRTGGSTEAFF. The CDR3 bases are TGTGCCAGCAGCCAACGGACAGGGGGAAGCACTGAAGCTTTCTTT.